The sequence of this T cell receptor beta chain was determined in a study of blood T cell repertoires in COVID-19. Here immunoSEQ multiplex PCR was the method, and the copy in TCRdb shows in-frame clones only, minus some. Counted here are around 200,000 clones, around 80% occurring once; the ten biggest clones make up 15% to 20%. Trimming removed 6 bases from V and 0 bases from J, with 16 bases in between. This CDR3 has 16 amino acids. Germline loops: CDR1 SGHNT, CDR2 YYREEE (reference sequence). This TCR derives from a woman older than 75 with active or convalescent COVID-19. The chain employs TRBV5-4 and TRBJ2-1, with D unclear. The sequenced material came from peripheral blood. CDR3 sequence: CASTPGGASSYNEQFF. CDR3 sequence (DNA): TGTGCCAGCACCCCGGGTGGAGCTAGCTCCTACAATGAGCAGTTCTTC.